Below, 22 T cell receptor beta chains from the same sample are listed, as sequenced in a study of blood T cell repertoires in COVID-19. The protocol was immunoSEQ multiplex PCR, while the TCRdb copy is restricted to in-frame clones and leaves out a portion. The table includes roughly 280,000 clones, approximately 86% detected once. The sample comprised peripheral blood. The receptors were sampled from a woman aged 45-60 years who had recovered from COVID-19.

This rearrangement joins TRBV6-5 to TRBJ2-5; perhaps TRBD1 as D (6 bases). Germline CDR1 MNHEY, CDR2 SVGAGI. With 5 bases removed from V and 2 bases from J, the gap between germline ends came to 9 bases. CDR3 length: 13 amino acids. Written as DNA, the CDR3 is TGTGCCAGCAGTAAAACAGGGCAAGAGACCCAGTACTTC. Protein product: CASSKTGQETQYF.

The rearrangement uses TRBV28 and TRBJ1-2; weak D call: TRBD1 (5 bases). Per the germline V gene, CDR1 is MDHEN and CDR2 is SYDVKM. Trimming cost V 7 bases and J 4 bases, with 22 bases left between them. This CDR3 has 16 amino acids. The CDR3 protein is CASTSLDFQGTYGYTF. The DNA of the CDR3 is TGTGCCAGCACCTCCCTCGACTTCCAGGGAACCTATGGCTACACCTTC.

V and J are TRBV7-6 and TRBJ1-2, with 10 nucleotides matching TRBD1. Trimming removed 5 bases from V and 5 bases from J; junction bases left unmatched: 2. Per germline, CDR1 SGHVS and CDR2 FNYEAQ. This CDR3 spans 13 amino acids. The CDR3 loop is CASSTGQGYGYTF. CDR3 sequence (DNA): TGTGCCAGCAGCACGGGACAGGGGTATGGCTACACCTTC. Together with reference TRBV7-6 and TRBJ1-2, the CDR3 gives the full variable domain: GAGVSQSPRYKVTKRGQDVALRCDPISGHVSLYWYRQALGQGPEFLTYFNYEAQQDKSGLPNDRFSAERPEGSISTLTIQRTEQRDSAMYRCASSTGQGYGYTFGSGTRLTVV.

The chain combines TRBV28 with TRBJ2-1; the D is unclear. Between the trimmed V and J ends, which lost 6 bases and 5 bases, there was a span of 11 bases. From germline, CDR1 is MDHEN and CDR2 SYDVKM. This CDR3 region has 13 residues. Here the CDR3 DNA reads TGTGCCAGCAGACCCCCAGCGAACAATGAGCAGTTCTTC. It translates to CASRPPANNEQFF.

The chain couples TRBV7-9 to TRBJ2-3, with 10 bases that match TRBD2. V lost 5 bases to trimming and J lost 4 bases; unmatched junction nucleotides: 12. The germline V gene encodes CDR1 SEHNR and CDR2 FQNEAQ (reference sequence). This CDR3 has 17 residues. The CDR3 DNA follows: TGTGCCAGCAGCACACTTCGACTAGCGGGCGGGGCAGATACGCAGTATTTT. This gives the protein CASSTLRLAGGADTQYF.

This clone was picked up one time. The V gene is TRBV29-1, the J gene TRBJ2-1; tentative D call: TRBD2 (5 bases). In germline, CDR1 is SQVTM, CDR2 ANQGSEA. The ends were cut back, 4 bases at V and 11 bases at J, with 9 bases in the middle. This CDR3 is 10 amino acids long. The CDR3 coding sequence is TGCAGCGTTGGAGGAGGAAAGCAGTTCTTC. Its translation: CSVGGGKQFF.

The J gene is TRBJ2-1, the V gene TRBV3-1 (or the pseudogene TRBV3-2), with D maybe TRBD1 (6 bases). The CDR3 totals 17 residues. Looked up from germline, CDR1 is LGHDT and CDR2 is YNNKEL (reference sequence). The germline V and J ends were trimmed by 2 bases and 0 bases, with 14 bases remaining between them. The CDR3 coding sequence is TGTGCCAGCAGCCAATTTTATCGGACAGCCTCCTACAATGAGCAGTTCTTC. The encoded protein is CASSQFYRTASYNEQFF.

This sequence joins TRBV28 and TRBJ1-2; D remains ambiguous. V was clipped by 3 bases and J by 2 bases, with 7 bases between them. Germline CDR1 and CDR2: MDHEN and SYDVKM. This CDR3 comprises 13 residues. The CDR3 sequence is CASSLGANYGYTF. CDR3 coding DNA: TGTGCCAGCAGTTTGGGAGCGAACTATGGCTACACCTTC.

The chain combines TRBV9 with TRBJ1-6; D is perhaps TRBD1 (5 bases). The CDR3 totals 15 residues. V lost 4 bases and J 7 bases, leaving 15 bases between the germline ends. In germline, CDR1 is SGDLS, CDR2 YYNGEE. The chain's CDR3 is CASSPLGRENSPLHF. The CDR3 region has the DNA TGTGCCAGCAGCCCCTTGGGACGGGAGAATTCACCCCTCCACTTT. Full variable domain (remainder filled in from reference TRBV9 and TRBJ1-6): DSGVTQTPKHLITATGQRVTLRCSPRSGDLSVYWYQQSLDQGLQFLIQYYNGEERAKGNILERFSAQQFPDLHSELNLSSLELGDSALYFCASSPLGRENSPLHFGNGTRLTVT.

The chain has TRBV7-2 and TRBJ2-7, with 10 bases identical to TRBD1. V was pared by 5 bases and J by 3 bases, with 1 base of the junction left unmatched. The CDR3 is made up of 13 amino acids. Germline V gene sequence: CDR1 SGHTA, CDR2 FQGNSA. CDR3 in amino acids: CASSGQGDYEQYF. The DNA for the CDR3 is TGTGCCAGCAGCGGACAGGGGGACTACGAGCAGTACTTC.

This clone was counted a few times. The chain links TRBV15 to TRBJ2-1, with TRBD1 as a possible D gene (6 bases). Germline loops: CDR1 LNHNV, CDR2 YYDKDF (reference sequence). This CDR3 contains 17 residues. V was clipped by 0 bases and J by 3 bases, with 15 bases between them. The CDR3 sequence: CATSRDYAGVGYNEQFF. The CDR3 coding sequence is TGTGCCACCAGCAGAGATTACGCAGGGGTGGGCTACAATGAGCAGTTCTTC.

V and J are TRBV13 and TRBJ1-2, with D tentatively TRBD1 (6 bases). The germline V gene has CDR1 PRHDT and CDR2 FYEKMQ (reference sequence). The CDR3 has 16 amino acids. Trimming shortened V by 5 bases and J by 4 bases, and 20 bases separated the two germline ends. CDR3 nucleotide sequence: TGTGCCAGCAGCCTATCCGAGGGGGAGGGGTTCTATGGCTACACCTTC. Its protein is CASSLSEGEGFYGYTF.

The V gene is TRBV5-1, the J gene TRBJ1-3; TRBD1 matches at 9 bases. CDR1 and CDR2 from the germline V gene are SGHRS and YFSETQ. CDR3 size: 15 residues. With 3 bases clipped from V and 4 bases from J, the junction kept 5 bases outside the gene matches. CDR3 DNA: TGCGCCAGCAGCTCCGGGACAGGGCCAGGAAACACCATATATTTT. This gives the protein CASSSGTGPGNTIYF.

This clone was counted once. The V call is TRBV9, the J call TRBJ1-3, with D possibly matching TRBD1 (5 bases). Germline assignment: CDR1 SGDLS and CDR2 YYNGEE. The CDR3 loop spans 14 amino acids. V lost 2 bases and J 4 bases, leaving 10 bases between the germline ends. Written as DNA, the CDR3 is TGTGCCAGCAGCGTCAGGGTTACAGGAAACACCATATATTTT. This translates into CASSVRVTGNTIYF. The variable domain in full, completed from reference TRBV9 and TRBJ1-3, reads DSGVTQTPKHLITATGQRVTLRCSPRSGDLSVYWYQQSLDQGLQFLIQYYNGEERAKGNILERFSAQQFPDLHSELNLSSLELGDSALYFCASSVRVTGNTIYFGEGSWLTVV.

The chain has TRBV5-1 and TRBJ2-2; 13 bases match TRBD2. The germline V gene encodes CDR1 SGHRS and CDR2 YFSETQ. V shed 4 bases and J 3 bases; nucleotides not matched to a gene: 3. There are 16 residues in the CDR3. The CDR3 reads CASSSGLAGDTGELFF. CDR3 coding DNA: TGCGCCAGCAGCAGCGGACTAGCGGGGGACACCGGGGAGCTGTTTTTT.

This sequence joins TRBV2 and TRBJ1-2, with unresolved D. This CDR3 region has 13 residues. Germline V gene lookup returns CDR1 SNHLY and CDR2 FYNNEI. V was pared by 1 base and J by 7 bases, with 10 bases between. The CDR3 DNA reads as TGTGCCAGCAGTGAAGGGGCGGGAGGTGGCTACACCTTC. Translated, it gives CASSEGAGGGYTF.

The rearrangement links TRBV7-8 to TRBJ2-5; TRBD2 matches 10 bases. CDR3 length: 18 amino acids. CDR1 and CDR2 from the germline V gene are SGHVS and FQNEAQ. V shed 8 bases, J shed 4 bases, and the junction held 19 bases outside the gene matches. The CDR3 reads CASWSQRESGGGGETQYF. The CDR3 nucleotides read TGTGCCAGCTGGTCTCAGCGAGAGAGCGGGGGGGGCGGAGAGACCCAGTACTTC.

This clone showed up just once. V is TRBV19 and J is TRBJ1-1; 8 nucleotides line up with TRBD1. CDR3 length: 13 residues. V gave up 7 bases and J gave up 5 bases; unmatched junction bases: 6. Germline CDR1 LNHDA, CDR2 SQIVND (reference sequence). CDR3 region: CASTLTGGTEAFF. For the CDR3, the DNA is TGTGCCAGTACACTCACAGGGGGAACTGAAGCTTTCTTT.

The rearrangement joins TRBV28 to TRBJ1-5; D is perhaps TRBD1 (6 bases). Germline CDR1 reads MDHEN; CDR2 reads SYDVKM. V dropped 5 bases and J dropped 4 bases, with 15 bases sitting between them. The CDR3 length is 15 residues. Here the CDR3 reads CASSPQDSLNQPQHF. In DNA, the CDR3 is TGTGCCAGCAGTCCTCAGGACAGCCTAAATCAGCCCCAGCATTTT. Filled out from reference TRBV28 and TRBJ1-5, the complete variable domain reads DVKVTQSSRYLVKRTGEKVFLECVQDMDHENMFWYRQDPGLGLRLIYFSYDVKMKEKGDIPEGYSVSREKKERFSLILESASTNQTSMYLCASSPQDSLNQPQHFGDGTRLSIL.

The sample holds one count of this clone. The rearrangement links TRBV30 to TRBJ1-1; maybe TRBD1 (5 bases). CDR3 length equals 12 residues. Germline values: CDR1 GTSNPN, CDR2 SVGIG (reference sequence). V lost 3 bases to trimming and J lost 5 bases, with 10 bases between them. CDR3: CAWSPGGTEAFF. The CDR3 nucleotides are TGTGCCTGGAGCCCCGGGGGGACTGAAGCTTTCTTT.

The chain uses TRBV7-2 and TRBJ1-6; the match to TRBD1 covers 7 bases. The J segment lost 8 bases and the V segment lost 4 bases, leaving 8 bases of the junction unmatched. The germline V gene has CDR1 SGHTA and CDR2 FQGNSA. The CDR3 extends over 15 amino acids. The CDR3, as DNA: TGTGCCAGCAGCTCTCTACAGGGGAACTATTCACCCCTCCACTTT. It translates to CASSSLQGNYSPLHF.

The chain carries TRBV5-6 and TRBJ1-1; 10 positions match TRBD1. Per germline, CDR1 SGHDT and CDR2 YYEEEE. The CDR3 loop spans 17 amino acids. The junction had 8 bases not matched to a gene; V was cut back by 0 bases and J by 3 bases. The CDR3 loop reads CASSLAGGQGRDTEAFF. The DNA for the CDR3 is TGTGCCAGCAGCTTGGCCGGGGGACAGGGGCGGGACACTGAAGCTTTCTTT.